This T cell receptor (beta chain) appears in the sequencing data of a study of molecular identifiers for immune sequencing clone quantification. Bulk TCR library preparation followed previously described methods with listed TCR primers. TCRdb reprocessed the PCR reads with MiXCR, giving one entry per CDR3 protein. The table has 300,000 to 400,000 distinct CDR3 sequences, 24% seen once. Naive CD8 libraries came from around 18,000 to 910,000 sorted cells with 10%, 30% or 50% RNA. The authors sorted naive CD8 T cells as CD8+CD4-CCR7+CD45RA+. The V segment lost 5 bases and the J segment 0 bases; nucleotides outside the gene matches: 7. CDR1 and CDR2 (germline): SEHNR, FQNEAQ (reference sequence). The CDR3 runs 15 residues. This clonotype was recorded a few times.

This receptor was taken from a human donor in good health. Some libraries in this study had Jurkat cell RNA spiked in. The chain joins TRBV7-9 to TRBJ2-7, with 7 nucleotides matching TRBD1. Sample: naive CD8+ T cells from blood, with Jurkat cell RNA spiked in. The subset is: FACS-sorted CD8+CD4-CCR7+CD45RA+ naive T cells. CDR3 coding DNA: TGTGCCAGCAGCATGTCGGACAGGACCTCCTACGAGCAGTACTTC. It translates to CASSMSDRTSYEQYF.